Described below is a single T cell receptor beta chain sequence and its context. This sample stems from a study of CD8+CD57+ T cells in acquired aplastic anemia. The wider study: Sorted CD4+ and CD8+ cells yielded around 3.2 ug of DNA on average.

The CDR3 runs 15 residues. Germline loops: CDR1 ENHRY, CDR2 SYGVKD. With V trimmed by 6 bases and J by 2 bases, 2 bases remained unmatched. All patients picked for sequencing had shown, by flow cytometry, an expansion of CD8+CD57+ cells. The TCR beta profiling, which covered VDJ combination and CDR3 sequence, was carried out using genomic DNA as the template. A single record per CDR3 protein comes from TCRdb applying MiXCR to the reads. This sample carries about 95,000 distinct CDR3 sequences, about 66% of them seen once, and the ten largest clones take 60% to 80%. The clonotype comes from a human donor with aplastic anemia. The rearrangement joins TRBV10-3 to TRBJ2-3, with TRBD2 identical over 13 bases. The specimen sequenced was sorted CD4+, CD8+, or CD8+CD57+ T cells (not recorded which) from PBMCs. The CDR3 loop reads CAIRGLAGDTDTQYF. For the CDR3, the DNA is TGTGCCATCAGAGGACTAGCGGGGGACACAGATACGCAGTATTTT.